This passage covers 12 T cell receptor beta chains from one sample sequenced in a study of shared clonotypes between healthy human individuals. Repertoires were generated with immunoSEQ multiplex PCR, while TCRdb's copy carries only in-frame clones and drops some. This sample yields 170,000 or so clones, of which 60% to 75% are seen a single time; 10% belongs to the top ten. The sample was memory CD4+ T cells sorted from blood. Documented subset: CD45RA-negative fraction. Source of these receptors: a young man in good health.

The sample holds a few counts of this clone. The J gene is TRBJ1-2, the V gene TRBV10-3; 7 bases are a match to TRBD1. The CDR3 length is 13 residues. The ends lost 8 bases at V and 7 bases at J; junction bases unmatched: 10. Germline-derived CDR1 and CDR2 are ENHRY and SYGVKD. For the CDR3, the DNA is TGTGCCATCTTCGCAGGGGGGTCCTTTGGCTACACCTTC. Residues: CAIFAGGSFGYTF.

V usage is TRBV11-2 and J usage is TRBJ2-1; possible D gene TRBD2, 6 bases. Germline lookup yields CDR1 SGHAT and CDR2 FQNNGV. Trimming shortened V by 5 bases and J by 4 bases, and 15 bases separated the two germline ends. This CDR3 comprises 15 residues. The CDR3 bases are TGTGCCAGCAGCCCCGAGGGGCGGGATTACAATGAGCAGTTCTTC. Protein sequence: CASSPEGRDYNEQFF.

The chain joins TRBV28 to TRBJ2-7, with D unclear. CDR3 length: 15 residues. Looked up from germline, CDR1 is MDHEN and CDR2 is SYDVKM. Trimming took 2 bases from V and 0 from J, leaving 11 bases between them. The CDR3 coding sequence is TGTGCCAGCAGTTTACCTGGGATACACTCCTACGAGCAGTACTTC. It is translated as CASSLPGIHSYEQYF.

This clone was observed at least ten times. V is TRBV25-1 and J is TRBJ2-1, with D perhaps matching TRBD1 (6 bases). The CDR3 is made up of 15 amino acids. Trimming took off 1 base at V and 7 bases at J, with 14 bases between the two ends. Germline lookup yields CDR1 MGHDK and CDR2 SYGVNS. This CDR3 reads CASSESGRGLNEQFF. The CDR3 DNA reads as TGTGCCAGCAGTGAATCTGGCAGGGGATTAAATGAGCAGTTCTTC.

This clone turned up a few times. V usage is TRBV11-2 and J usage is TRBJ2-7; 10 bases map to TRBD1. This CDR3 is built from 13 residues. Looked up from germline, CDR1 is SGHAT and CDR2 is FQNNGV. V lost 5 bases to trimming and J lost 6 bases; unmatched junction nucleotides: 4. The CDR3 spells CASSRDRGFEQYF. CDR3 sequence (DNA): TGTGCCAGCAGCCGGGACAGGGGTTTCGAGCAGTACTTC.

The genes are TRBV18 and TRBJ2-6; no reliable D call. The CDR3 is 18 residues long. The ends were cut back, 3 bases at V and 1 base at J, with 16 bases in the middle. Germline values: CDR1 KGHSH, CDR2 LQKENI. CDR3 loop: CASSPKGPVPSGANVLTF. DNA of the CDR3: TGTGCCAGCTCACCGAAGGGCCCAGTACCTTCTGGGGCCAACGTCCTGACTTTC.

In DNA form, the CDR3 reads TGTGCCAGCGCTAGTCTTTACGAGCAGTACTTC. Translated, it gives CASASLYEQYF. V is TRBV6-6 and J is TRBJ2-7; D remains unclear. The germline V gene has CDR1 MNHNY and CDR2 SVGAGI (reference sequence). V shed 8 bases and J shed 4 bases, with 9 bases lying between them. The CDR3 extends over 11 amino acids.

CDR3 DNA sequence: TGTGCCAGCAGCACCCTTGCGGGAATCGGGGAGCTGTTTTTT. It codes for CASSTLAGIGELFF. J is TRBJ2-2 and V is TRBV11-2, with a tentative D call TRBD2 (6 bases). Trimming pared 5 bases from V and 7 bases from J, leaving 14 bases between. From germline, CDR1 is SGHAT and CDR2 FQNNGV. CDR3 length: 14 residues. The complete variable domain, with remaining parts taken from reference TRBV11-2 and TRBJ2-2, reads EAGVAQSPRYKIIEKRQSVAFWCNPISGHATLYWYQQILGQGPKLLIQFQNNGVVDDSQLPKDRFSAERLKGVDSTLKIQPAKLEDSAVYLCASSTLAGIGELFFGEGSRLTVL.

The rearrangement links TRBV6-5 to TRBJ2-3; D call uncertain. The CDR3 runs to 13 residues. The V end was cut by 3 bases, the J end by 2 bases, with 6 bases between. Germline CDR1 is MNHEY and CDR2 is SVGAGI. The CDR3 spells CASSYRDTDTQYF. The CDR3 nucleotides read TGTGCCAGCAGTTATCGCGACACAGATACGCAGTATTTT.

The genes are TRBV11-1 and TRBJ1-1, with D unresolved. The CDR3 has 10 residues. Germline V gene sequence: CDR1 SGHAT, CDR2 FQDESV (reference sequence). V was clipped by 5 bases and J by 8 bases, with 6 bases between them. For the CDR3, the DNA is TGTGCCAGCAGCGGAGGAGAAGCTTTCTTT. Protein sequence: CASSGGEAFF.

On this clone itself: A clone one base away is much larger, so this may be a read error. This CDR3 is also generated by other DNA sequences in the sample. V gene TRBV6-4 combines with J gene TRBJ2-1, with 9 nucleotides matching TRBD2. Germline V lookup: CDR1 MRHNA, CDR2 SNTAGT. Losses at the gene ends were 0 bases for V and 4 bases for J; bases not matched to a gene: 1. The CDR3 covers 15 residues. The CDR3 protein is CASSDSSGSYNEQFF. CDR3 coding DNA: TGTGCCAGCAGTGACTCTAGCGGGAGTTACAATGAGCAGTTCTTC.

This chain links TRBV7-8 with TRBJ2-1, with 10 bases that match TRBD1. The CDR3 has 14 amino acids. Germline-derived CDR1 and CDR2 are SGHVS and FQNEAQ. V shed 5 bases and J 7 bases; nucleotides not matched to a gene: 5. The CDR3 loop is CASSEGDRGNEQFF. The CDR3 DNA reads as TGTGCCAGCAGCGAAGGGGACAGGGGAAATGAGCAGTTCTTC.